A selection of T cell receptor beta chains follows, all from one sample in a study of human T cells and chemical hapten exposure. Each CDR3 protein is one row after TCRdb ran MiXCR on the RACE reads. The table shows over 40,000 distinct CDR3 sequences, with 3.3% occurring only once. This sample comprised whole blood, obtained in connection with sensitization to the hapten diphenylcyclopropenone (DPC). Receptor source: a man between 40 and 49 years old with alopecia areata. Some clones in this sample may be carry-over from other donors' samples. CDR3s leave out the opening cysteine and the closing phenylalanine or tryptophan.

v_gene	j_gene	CDR3aa
TRBV20-1	TRBJ2-7	SARGYPGGYEQY
TRBV2	TRBJ1-4	ASLGGEKLF
TRBV24-1	TRBJ2-7	ATETSASGSYEQY
TRBV5-1	TRBJ2-3	ASSLERLAGVADTQY
TRBV6-1	TRBJ1-2	ASSDPWGPLYGYT
TRBV4-2	TRBJ1-1	ASSPTGLTDTEAF
TRBV20-1	TRBJ2-7	SARDWPRGSYEQY
TRBV4-2	TRBJ2-7	ASSMGLADRSYEQY
TRBV11-2	TRBJ2-3	ASSPRTSGPDTQY
TRBV25-1	TRBJ1-4	ASSEYQGATNEKLF
TRBV7-9	TRBJ2-7	ASSPGTPNYEQY
TRBV5-1	TRBJ2-5	ASSLTSGTMVETQY
TRBV7-9	TRBJ2-7	ASSLWGGASYEQY
TRBV5-1	TRBJ2-5	ATILVSGTLGKETQY